The present TCR beta chain was sequenced within a study of shared clonotypes between healthy human individuals. In the study's own analysis: ImmunoSEQ yielded junction-only sequences lacking quality scores, so filtering differed. Some clones are missing from TCRdb's copy, which holds only in-frame ones; the method was immunoSEQ multiplex PCR. V and J calls and clone size are those listed in that table; D and trimming were worked out from the DNA. The data show approximately 470,000 clones, with about 85% seen just once and roughly 13% held by the top ten. On this clone: The antigen is not known.

Trimming took off 8 bases at V and 0 bases at J, with 5 bases between the two ends. The germline V gene has CDR1 SEHNR and CDR2 FQNEAQ (reference sequence). The CDR3 loop spans 11 amino acids. Broader study findings: Since donors were few, the genetic and exposure-history diversity represented was limited.

Those who donated were healthy HIV-negative adults, with no recent acute infections or vaccinations reported. Genomic DNA came from about 97 million PBMCs in unsorted samples. The chain joins TRBV7-9 to TRBJ2-7; D ambiguous. The origin of this receptor is a woman in her 40s in good health. Some clones in this sample may be carry-over from other donors' samples. Sequenced input: PBMCs. CDR3: CASERSYEQYF. CDR3 DNA: TGTGCCAGCGAGCGCTCCTACGAGCAGTACTTC.